Each of the 15 T cell receptor beta chains below was sequenced from the same sample in a study of T-cell reconstitution after alpha-beta-depleted transplantation in children. The authors prepared the TCRbeta library with unique molecular identifiers. MiXCR, run by TCRdb on the PCR reads, gives a single entry per CDR3 protein. The table shows 450,000 to 550,000 distinct CDR3 sequences, with approximately 10% occurring only once. The sample consisted of PBMCs, mostly from graft donor cells, taken 180 days after TCRalphabeta/CD19-depleted stem cell transplant. The receptors here all came from a female patient aged 2 to 10 who had a stem cell transplant for aplastic anemia, so the T cells may come from the graft donor.

This clonotype was seen a few times. V and J are TRBV20-1 and TRBJ2-1; 7 positions match TRBD2. CDR3 length equals 15 residues. J gave up 3 bases and V 3 bases, and 8 bases lay outside the gene matches. Germline V CDR1 and CDR2: DFQATT, SNEGSKA (reference sequence). CDR3 region: CSASQKRDLYNEQFF. CDR3 DNA sequence: TGCAGTGCTAGCCAAAAGCGGGATCTCTACAATGAGCAGTTCTTC.

This clonotype was found a few times. This chain uses TRBV28 with TRBJ1-5; TRBD1 matches 9 bases. This CDR3 has 14 residues. V gave up 7 bases and J gave up 3 bases; unmatched junction bases: 4. Germline CDR1 is MDHEN and CDR2 is SYDVKM. CDR3 residues: CASIRDRVNQPQHF. In nucleotides, the CDR3 is TGTGCCAGCATCCGGGACAGGGTCAATCAGCCCCAGCATTTT.

The rearrangement uses TRBV3-1 and TRBJ1-1; 10 bases are shared with TRBD1. V lost 4 bases, J lost 7 bases, and 6 bases stayed unmatched. The CDR3 totals 14 residues. CDR1 LGHDT and CDR2 YNNKEL come from the germline V gene (reference sequence). The CDR3 DNA sequence: TGTGCCAGCAGCCTAGGACAGGGGGTCTTTGAAGCTTTCTTT. Amino acids: CASSLGQGVFEAFF.

V gene TRBV5-3 combines with J gene TRBJ2-1; 15 bases are shared with TRBD2. TRBV5-3 counts as an open reading frame of uncertain function. The CDR3 is made up of 15 amino acids. Trimming took 5 bases from V and 4 from J; bases not matched to a gene: 1. CDR3 sequence (DNA): TGTGCCAGAAGTGGGACTAGCGGGAGGTACAATGAGCAGTTCTTC. It specifies CARSGTSGRYNEQFF.

This clonotype has a handful of counts. The chain recombines TRBV15 with TRBJ2-7, with 8 bases that match TRBD2. There are 16 residues in the CDR3. CDR1 LNHNV and CDR2 YYDKDF come from the germline V gene (reference sequence). The V and J ends lost 5 bases and 3 bases, in that order; junction bases with no gene match: 12. This CDR3 is CATSFRRVAGLYEQYF. The CDR3 DNA reads as TGTGCCACCAGCTTCCGTAGAGTAGCGGGGCTCTACGAGCAGTACTTC.

In DNA form, the CDR3 reads TGTGCCAGCAGTTCCACCGGGACGGGCCTCTATGGCTACACCTTC. Amino acids: CASSSTGTGLYGYTF. The J gene is TRBJ1-2, the V gene TRBV6-5, with D perhaps TRBD1 (5 bases). Deletions cut 4 bases from V and 4 bases from J, with 16 bases between. This CDR3 is 15 amino acids long. Germline loops: CDR1 MNHEY, CDR2 SVGAGI.

This clonotype has only a few counts. CDR3 coding DNA: TGTGCCAGCAGCTTAGCGCGTCAAGGAGATACGCAGTATTTT. Translation gives CASSLARQGDTQYF. V is TRBV7-2 and J is TRBJ2-3; D is unclear. The CDR3 extends over 14 amino acids. The V gene's germline CDR1 is SGHTA and CDR2 FQGNSA. V lost 0 bases to trimming and J lost 5 bases, with 9 bases between them. The full variable domain, rest sourced from reference TRBV7-2 and TRBJ2-3, is GAGVSQSPSNKVTEKGKDVELRCDPISGHTALYWYRQSLGQGLEFLIYFQGNSAPDKSGLPSDRFSAERTGGSVSTLTIQRTQQEDSAVYLCASSLARQGDTQYFGPGTRLTVL.

The V and J genes are TRBV6-1 and TRBJ1-2; D remains ambiguous. The CDR3 length is 13 residues. V lost 8 bases, J lost 4 bases, and 14 bases lay in between. The germline gives CDR1 MNHNS, CDR2 SASEGT. The CDR3 protein is CASQSWGTYGYTF. The DNA for the CDR3 is TGTGCCAGCCAGAGTTGGGGAACCTATGGCTACACCTTC.

This chain links TRBV10-3 with TRBJ2-1; no reliable D call. This CDR3 comprises 16 residues. The V end lost 4 bases, the J end lost 6 bases, and 19 bases lay between the germline ends. CDR1 and CDR2 (germline): ENHRY, SYGVKD. CDR3 region: CAISGVGRAEINEQFF. The DNA for the CDR3 is TGTGCCATCAGTGGGGTTGGAAGGGCCGAGATCAATGAGCAGTTCTTC.

This chain joins TRBV28 and TRBJ1-4; TRBD1 is a possible D gene (6 bases). The CDR3 length is 14 residues. Germline lookup yields CDR1 MDHEN and CDR2 SYDVKM. V lost 5 bases to trimming and J lost 7 bases, with 14 bases between them. The CDR3: CASSTGGGGEKLFF. The CDR3 DNA reads TGTGCCAGCAGTACCGGGGGGGGCGGTGAAAAACTGTTTTTT.

CDR3 DNA sequence: TGTGCCAGCAGCCCTGCAGGGGGCGTCTATGGCTACACCTTC. Translation gives CASSPAGGVYGYTF. V is TRBV7-9 and J is TRBJ1-2, with 8 positions matching TRBD1. Germline CDR1 and CDR2: SEHNR and FQNEAQ (reference sequence). The CDR3 length is 14 residues. V shed 5 bases, J shed 4 bases, and the junction held 6 bases outside the gene matches.

This chain links TRBV28 with TRBJ2-1; 7 positions match TRBD2. V lost 0 bases and J lost 10; bases outside the gene matches: 6. The germline CDR1 and CDR2 sequences are MDHEN and SYDVKM. The CDR3 is 14 amino acids. The chain's CDR3 is CASSLWARGGEQFF. For the CDR3, the DNA is TGTGCCAGCAGTTTATGGGCCCGCGGGGGAGAGCAGTTCTTC.

This clonotype was observed a handful of times. The rearrangement links TRBV20-1 to TRBJ2-5, with D unclear. The CDR3 totals 14 residues. Germline values: CDR1 DFQATT, CDR2 SNEGSKA (reference sequence). The CDR3 loop is CSLFGIELEETQYF. The CDR3 coding sequence is TGCAGCCTCTTTGGGATTGAGCTCGAAGAGACCCAGTACTTC.

This clonotype showed up just a few times. The gene calls are TRBV21-1 and TRBJ1-1. TRBV21-1 is flagged as a pseudogene. The CDR3 extends over 15 amino acids. The CDR3 protein is CASFIAEDPDTEAFF. CDR3 sequence (DNA): TGTGCCAGCTTCATCGCAGAGGATCCGGACACTGAAGCTTTCTTT.

The J gene is TRBJ1-4, the V gene TRBV14; 7 bases line up with TRBD1. The CDR3 is 16 residues long. The ends lost 1 base at V and 7 bases at J; junction bases unmatched: 9. The V gene's germline CDR1 is SGHDN and CDR2 FVKESK. CDR3 in amino acids: CASSQGRPQGGEKLFF. As DNA, the CDR3 is TGTGCCAGCAGCCAAGGAAGACCGCAGGGGGGTGAAAAACTGTTTTTT.